The rows below give T cell receptor beta chains drawn from one sample of a study of early T cells in non-severe SARS-CoV-2 infection. TCRdb itself ran the 5' RACE reads through MiXCR, one entry per CDR3 protein. This sample yields about 25,000 distinct CDR3 sequences, of which around 4% are seen a single time; about 9.4% belongs to the top ten. Sequencing was done on a sample of whole blood. These receptors were taken from an adult who was a healthcare worker with PCR-confirmed SARS-CoV-2 infection or an uninfected control (not recorded which). Each CDR3 is given with its conserved first and last residue. A D gene is named only where the DNA matches it firmly. Size is omitted from some rows. Given values are once, few, many or a class for expanded clones.

>-|-|TRBJ2-1|TRBV11-2
TGTGCCAGCAGCTTTACAGGGGAGGGGCAGTTCTTC
CASSFTGEGQFF
>TRBD2|few|TRBJ2-7|TRBV9
TGTGCCAGCAGCCTGACGGGACTAGCGGGAGCCGAGCAGTACTTC
CASSLTGLAGAEQYF
>-|many|TRBJ1-1|TRBV28
TGTGCCAGCCCCCCGGGGGGAGCTAACACTGAAGCTTTCTTT
CASPPGGANTEAFF
>-|many|TRBJ2-3|TRBV29-1
TGCAGCGTTGGGCCGTCCTCCGTGGATACGCAGTATTTT
CSVGPSSVDTQYF
>-|few|TRBJ2-5|TRBV6-6
TGTGCCAGCACGAATAGGGGTCAGGGTCAAGAGACCCAGTACTTC
CASTNRGQGQETQYF
>-|many|TRBJ2-1|TRBV10-2
TGCGCCAGCAGTGATGGGGTTTACAATGAGCAGTTCTTC
CASSDGVYNEQFF
>-|many|TRBJ2-7|TRBV7-9
TGTGCCAGCAGCCTAGGACTGGGTATGGAACTTTTC
CASSLGLGMELF
>-|many|TRBJ1-1|TRBV12-3/TRBV12-4
TGTGCCAACAAAAAGGACGGGAACACTGAAGCTTTCTTT
CANKKDGNTEAFF
>-|many|TRBJ2-1|TRBV6-1
TGTGCCAGCAGTGAATTCTATGAGCAGTTCTTC
CASSEFYEQFF
>TRBD1|many|TRBJ1-1|TRBV7-9
TGTGCCAGCAGCTTGGGACAGGGCGAGGTTACTGAAGCTTTCTTT
CASSLGQGEVTEAFF
>TRBD2|many|TRBJ2-2|TRBV30
TGTGCCTGGAGTGTAGGGACTAGCGACACCGGGGAGCTGTTTTTT
CAWSVGTSDTGELFF
>TRBD1|many|TRBJ1-5|TRBV30
TGTGCCTGGACAGGACAGGGCCCCAATCAGCCCCAGCATTTT
CAWTGQGPNQPQHF
>TRBD2|many|TRBJ2-5|TRBV3-1
TGTGCCAGCAGCCAAGCAGCGGGAACGCGAGAGACCCAGTACTTC
CASSQAAGTRETQYF
>TRBD2|-|TRBJ2-1|TRBV10-3
TGTGCCATCATGGAACTAGCGGGGCTGGGGGAGCAGTTCTTC
CAIMELAGLGEQFF
>-|many|TRBJ1-6|TRBV20-1
TGCAGTGCTAGTGGGGCAGGGGCGTATTCACCCCTCCACTTT
CSASGAGAYSPLHF
>TRBD2|many|TRBJ2-1|TRBV5-4
TGTGCCAGCATAGACGGAGGACTAGCGGGATACAATGAGCAGTTCTTC
CASIDGGLAGYNEQFF
>TRBD1|many|TRBJ1-3|TRBV29-1
TGCAGCGTTGAGGGACAGGGGGTCGGAAACACCATATATTTT
CSVEGQGVGNTIYF
>-|few|TRBJ2-2|TRBV11-2
TGTGCCAGCAGCTTAGAAATCAACACCGGGGAGCTGTTTTTT
CASSLEINTGELFF
>TRBD2|-|TRBJ2-1|TRBV6-2/TRBV6-3
TGTGCCAGCAGCTTACAAAGGGTCGGTAGCGGGAGATTAGATGAGCAGTTCTTC
CASSLQRVGSGRLDEQFF
>-|many|TRBJ2-3|TRBV29-1
TGCAGCGTTGGATTAGCGGGCACAGATACGCAGTATTTT
CSVGLAGTDTQYF
>-|many|TRBJ2-7|TRBV24-1
TGTGCCACCAGTGATTTCAGGGGTAGCCACGAGCAGTACTTC
CATSDFRGSHEQYF
>-|many|TRBJ1-4|TRBV18
TGTGCCAGCTCACCACTGGGGTCTCGTGAAAAACTGTTTTTT
CASSPLGSREKLFF
>-|many|TRBJ2-4|TRBV18
TGTGCCAGCTTAACCGCAGGGGTGAACATTCAGTACTTC
CASLTAGVNIQYF
>TRBD1|many|TRBJ2-5|TRBV18
TGTGCCAGCTCACCCCCGGGCAGGGGGGAGACCCAGTACTTC
CASSPPGRGETQYF
>-|many|TRBJ1-5|TRBV10-3
TGTGCCATCAGTGAGTCGGCTGGGGCATTTGGCCAGCCCCAGCATTTT
CAISESAGAFGQPQHF
>TRBD1|many|TRBJ1-4|TRBV7-6
TGTGCCAGCAGCTCCCGACAGGGACCCAGTGAAAAACTGTTTTTT
CASSSRQGPSEKLFF
>-|many|TRBJ2-7|TRBV7-6
TGTGCCAGCAGCCCCAACAGGCAAATCTACGAGCAGTACTTC
CASSPNRQIYEQYF
>-|many|TRBJ2-1|TRBV15
TGTGCCACCAGCAGAGCGGGGGCGGGAGTAAGCAATGAGCAGTTCTTC
CATSRAGAGVSNEQFF
>-|many|TRBJ2-5|TRBV7-2
TGTGCCAGCAGCTTAAACAGGGATGGGACCCAGTACTTC
CASSLNRDGTQYF
>TRBD2|many|TRBJ2-7|TRBV5-1
TGCGCCAGCAGCTTGGGTCTAGCGGGAGTGGGGTACGAGCAGTACTTC
CASSLGLAGVGYEQYF
>TRBD2|few|TRBJ2-1|TRBV5-1
TGCGCCAGCAGCTCAGAATACTGGACTAGCGGGACCTTCTCCTACAATGAGCAGTTCTTC
CASSSEYWTSGTFSYNEQFF
>TRBD1|few|TRBJ2-3|TRBV25-1
TGTGCCAGCAGTTCTAAAGACAGGGGCCAGGTGGATACGCAGTATTTT
CASSSKDRGQVDTQYF
>TRBD2|many|TRBJ2-1|TRBV27
TGTGCCAGCAGTATACCCGCCGGGACTAGCGGGAGAAACTACAATGAGCAGTTCTTC
CASSIPAGTSGRNYNEQFF
>-|-|TRBJ2-3|TRBV20-1
TGCAGTGCCCTCTTTAGTCGCACAGATACGCAGTATTTT
CSALFSRTDTQYF
>-|medium-sized|TRBJ2-3|TRBV2
TGTGCCAGCAGTCCCACCTCTGGAAGGAGACCAACAGATACGCAGTATTTT
CASSPTSGRRPTDTQYF
>-|many|TRBJ2-7|TRBV6-1
TGTGCCAGCAGTACCTTGCAGTACTTC
CASSTLQYF
>-|few|TRBJ1-1|TRBV12-3/TRBV12-4
TGTGCCAGCAGTTTAGGGCGTAGCGAAGCTTTCTTT
CASSLGRSEAFF
>TRBD1|many|TRBJ1-5|TRBV29-1
TGCAGCCCGAAACTCCAGGGGGCCGAATATAGCAATCAGCCCCAGCATTTT
CSPKLQGAEYSNQPQHF
>-|many|TRBJ2-3|TRBV7-9
TGTGCCAGCAGCCCCAGGGACCGTCAAAGGGGAGATACGCAGTATTTT
CASSPRDRQRGDTQYF